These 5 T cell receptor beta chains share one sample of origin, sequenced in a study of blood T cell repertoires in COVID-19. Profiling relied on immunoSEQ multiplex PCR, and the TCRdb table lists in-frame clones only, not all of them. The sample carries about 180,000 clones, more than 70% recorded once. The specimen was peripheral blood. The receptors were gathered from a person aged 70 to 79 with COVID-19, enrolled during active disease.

CDR3 coding DNA: TGTGCCAGCAGCTTGATTCCTTCGGGGGAGCTGTTTTTT. Translation: CASSLIPSGELFF. The chain couples TRBV5-6 to TRBJ2-2; D is undetermined. V lost 1 base and J 8 bases, leaving 9 bases between the germline ends. Germline V gene data show CDR1 as SGHDT and CDR2 as YYEEEE. CDR3 length: 13 amino acids.

CDR3 in DNA: TGTGCCAGCAGTTATCGGGGAAGGGGGTACGAGCAGTACTTC. It translates to CASSYRGRGYEQYF. The chain joins TRBV6-2 or TRBV6-3 to TRBJ2-7; a weak D match, TRBD1 (6 bases). The CDR3 is 14 residues long. The germline CDR1 and CDR2 sequences are MNHEY and SVGEGT. The V end was cut by 3 bases, the J end by 4 bases, with 13 bases between.

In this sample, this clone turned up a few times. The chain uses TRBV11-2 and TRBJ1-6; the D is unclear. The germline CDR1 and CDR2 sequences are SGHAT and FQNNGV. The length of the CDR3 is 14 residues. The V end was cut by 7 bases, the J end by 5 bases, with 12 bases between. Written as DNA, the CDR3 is TGTGCCAGCACCCTGACAAACAATAATTCACCCCTCCACTTT. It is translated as CASTLTNNNSPLHF.

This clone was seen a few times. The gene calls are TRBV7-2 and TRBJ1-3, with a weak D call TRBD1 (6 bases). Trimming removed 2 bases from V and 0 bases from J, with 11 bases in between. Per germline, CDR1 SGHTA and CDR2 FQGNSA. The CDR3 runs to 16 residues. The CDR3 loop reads CASSLSRGSSGNTIYF. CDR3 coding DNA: TGTGCCAGCAGCTTATCAAGGGGGAGCTCTGGAAACACCATATATTTT.

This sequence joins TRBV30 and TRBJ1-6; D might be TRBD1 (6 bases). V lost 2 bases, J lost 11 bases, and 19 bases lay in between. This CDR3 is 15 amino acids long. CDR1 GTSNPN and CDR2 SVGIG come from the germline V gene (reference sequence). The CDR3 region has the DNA TGTGCCTGGAGTACCCTCAGGGGCCTCGGGGCACCCCTCCACTTT. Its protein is CAWSTLRGLGAPLHF.